This TCR beta chain originates from a study of cytomegalovirus exposure and HLA in healthy donors. Whole-study findings and limits: The authors enumerated over 150 TCR beta chains as linked to cytomegalovirus. It has been reported that TCR beta sequences accurately predicted the HLA-A and HLA-B alleles of most subjects. Later analysis reportedly placed an Asian-associated ancestry cluster below the roughly 600-donor mean in N-insertions.

A note on this clone: Antigen specificity is unknown.

PCR involved 60 Vbeta and 13 Jbeta primers. Sequenced by immunoSEQ multiplex PCR; TCRdb stores in-frame clones only, minus some. Its table records roughly 120,000 clones. Material for sequencing was PBMCs. This sequence originates from a man aged 25 to 45 in good health and CMV-seronegative.

CDR3 in DNA: TGTGCCAGCAGTCGAGGGCGGGCCGAGCAGTACTTC. Translation gives CASSRGRAEQYF. This chain links TRBV7-9 with TRBJ2-7, with D possibly TRBD2 on 5 matching bases. Trimming took off 6 bases at V and 6 bases at J, with 12 bases between the two ends. The length of the CDR3 is 12 residues. Germline CDR1 is SEHNR and CDR2 is FQNEAQ (reference sequence).